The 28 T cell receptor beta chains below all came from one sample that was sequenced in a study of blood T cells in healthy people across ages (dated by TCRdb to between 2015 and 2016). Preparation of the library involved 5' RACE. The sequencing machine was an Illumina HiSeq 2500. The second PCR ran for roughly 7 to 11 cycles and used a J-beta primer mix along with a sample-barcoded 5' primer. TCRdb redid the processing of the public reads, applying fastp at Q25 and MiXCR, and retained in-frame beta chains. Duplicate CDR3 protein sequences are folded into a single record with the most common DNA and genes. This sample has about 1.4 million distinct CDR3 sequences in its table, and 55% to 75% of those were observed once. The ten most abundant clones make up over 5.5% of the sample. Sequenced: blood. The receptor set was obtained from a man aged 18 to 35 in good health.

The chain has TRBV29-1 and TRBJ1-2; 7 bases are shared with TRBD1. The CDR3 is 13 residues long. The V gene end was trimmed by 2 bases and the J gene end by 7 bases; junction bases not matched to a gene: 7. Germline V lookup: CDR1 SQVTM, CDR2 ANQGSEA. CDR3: CSVETIQGGGYTF. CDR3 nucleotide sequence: TGCAGCGTTGAAACAATTCAGGGGGGTGGCTACACCTTC. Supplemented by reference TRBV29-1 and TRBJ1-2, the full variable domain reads SAVISQKPSRDICQRGTSLTIQCQVDSQVTMMFWYRQQPGQSLTLIATANQGSEATYESGFVIDKFPISRPNLTFSTLTVSNMSPEDSSIYLCSVETIQGGGYTFGSGTRLTVV.

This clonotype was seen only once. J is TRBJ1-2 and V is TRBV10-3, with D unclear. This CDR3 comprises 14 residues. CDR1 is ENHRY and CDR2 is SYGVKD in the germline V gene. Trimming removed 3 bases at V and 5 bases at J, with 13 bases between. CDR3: CAISEDVGQYGYTF. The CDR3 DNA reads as TGTGCCATCAGTGAAGATGTCGGCCAATATGGCTACACCTTC.

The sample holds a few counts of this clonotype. CDR3 DNA sequence: TGTGCCAGCACCGGCGGTTTCGAGCAGTACTTC. Protein product: CASTGGFEQYF. J is TRBJ2-7 and V is TRBV7-9; D remains ambiguous. The CDR3 spans 11 residues. Trimming stripped 7 bases from V and 6 bases from J, with 10 bases between. From germline, CDR1 is SEHNR and CDR2 FQNEAQ (reference sequence).

CDR3 residues: CASSPGTSGRYNEQYF. DNA for the CDR3: TGCGCCAGCAGCCCAGGGACTAGCGGCAGATACAATGAGCAGTACTTC. The genes are TRBV5-1 and TRBJ2-1; 11 bases are a match to TRBD2. The J call may be wrong; the DNA end is better matched by TRBJ2-7. CDR1 and CDR2 (germline): SGHRS, YFSETQ. CDR3 length equals 16 residues.

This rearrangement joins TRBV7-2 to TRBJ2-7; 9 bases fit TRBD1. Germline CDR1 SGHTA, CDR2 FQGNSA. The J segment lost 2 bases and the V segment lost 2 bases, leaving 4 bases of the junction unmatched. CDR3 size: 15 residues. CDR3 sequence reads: CASSLNGDRAYEQYF. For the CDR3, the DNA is TGTGCCAGCAGCTTAAATGGGGACAGGGCCTACGAGCAGTACTTC.

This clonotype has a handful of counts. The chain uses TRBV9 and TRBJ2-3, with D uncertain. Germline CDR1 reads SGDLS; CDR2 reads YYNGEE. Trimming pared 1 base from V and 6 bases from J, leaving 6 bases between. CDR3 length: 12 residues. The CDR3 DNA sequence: TGTGCCAGCAGCGTAAACGGTGATACGCAGTATTTT. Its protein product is CASSVNGDTQYF.

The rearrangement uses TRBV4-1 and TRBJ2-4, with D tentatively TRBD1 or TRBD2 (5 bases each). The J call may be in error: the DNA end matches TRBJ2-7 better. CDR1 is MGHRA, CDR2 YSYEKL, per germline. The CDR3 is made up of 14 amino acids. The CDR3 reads CASSHGGGANEQYF. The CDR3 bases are TGCGCCAGCAGCCACGGAGGTGGGGCCAACGAGCAGTACTTC.

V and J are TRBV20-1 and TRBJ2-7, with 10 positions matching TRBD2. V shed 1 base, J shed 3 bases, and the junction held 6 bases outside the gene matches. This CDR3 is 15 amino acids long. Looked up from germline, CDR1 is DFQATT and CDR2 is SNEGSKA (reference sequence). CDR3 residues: CSARALIAGGYEQYF. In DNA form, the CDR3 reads TGCAGTGCTAGAGCGCTTATAGCGGGAGGCTACGAGCAGTACTTC.

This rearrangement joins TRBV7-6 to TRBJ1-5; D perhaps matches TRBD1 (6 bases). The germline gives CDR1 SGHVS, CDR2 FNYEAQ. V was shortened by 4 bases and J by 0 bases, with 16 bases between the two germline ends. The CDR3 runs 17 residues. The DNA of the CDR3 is TGTGCCAGCAGCTCAGCTCCGGACAGCTATAGCAATCAGCCCCAGCATTTT. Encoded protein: CASSSAPDSYSNQPQHF.

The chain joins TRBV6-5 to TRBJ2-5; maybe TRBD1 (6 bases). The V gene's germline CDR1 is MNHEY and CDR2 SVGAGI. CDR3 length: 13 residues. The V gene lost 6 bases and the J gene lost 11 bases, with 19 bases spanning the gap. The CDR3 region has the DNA TGTGCCAGCAGGCCGGACAGCTTCCTTGAGCAGTACTTC. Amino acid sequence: CASRPDSFLEQYF.

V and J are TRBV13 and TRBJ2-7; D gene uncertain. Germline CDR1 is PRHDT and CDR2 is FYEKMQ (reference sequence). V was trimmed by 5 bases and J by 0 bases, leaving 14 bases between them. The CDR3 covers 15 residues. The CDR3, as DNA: TGTGCCAGCAGCCGGGCGGTCAGAGGCTCCTACGAGCAGTACTTC. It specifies CASSRAVRGSYEQYF.

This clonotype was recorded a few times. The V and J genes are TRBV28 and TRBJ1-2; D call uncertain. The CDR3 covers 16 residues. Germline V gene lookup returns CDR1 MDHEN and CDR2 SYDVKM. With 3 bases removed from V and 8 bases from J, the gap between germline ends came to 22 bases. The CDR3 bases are TGTGCCAGCAGTTTGGATCCCGGAGGCCTCTCGGGGGGCTACACCTTC. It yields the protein CASSLDPGGLSGGYTF.

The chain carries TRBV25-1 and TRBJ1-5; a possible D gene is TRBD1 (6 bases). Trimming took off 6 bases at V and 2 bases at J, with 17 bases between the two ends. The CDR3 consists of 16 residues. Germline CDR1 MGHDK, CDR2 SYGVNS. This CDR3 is CASRRTAHSGNQPQHF. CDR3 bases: TGTGCCAGCAGACGGACAGCCCACTCGGGCAATCAGCCCCAGCATTTT.

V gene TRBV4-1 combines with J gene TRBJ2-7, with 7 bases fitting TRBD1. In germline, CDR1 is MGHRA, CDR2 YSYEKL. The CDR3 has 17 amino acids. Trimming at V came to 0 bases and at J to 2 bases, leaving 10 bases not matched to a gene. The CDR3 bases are TGCGCCAGCAGCCAAGATCCGTCTAGGACAGGACCCTACGAGCAGTACTTC. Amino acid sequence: CASSQDPSRTGPYEQYF.

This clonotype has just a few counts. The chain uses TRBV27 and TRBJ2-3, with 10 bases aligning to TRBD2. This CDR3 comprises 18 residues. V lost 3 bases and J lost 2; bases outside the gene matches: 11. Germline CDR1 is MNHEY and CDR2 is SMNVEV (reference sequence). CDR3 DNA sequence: TGTGCCAGCAGTTTCTCCACCCCGGGACTAGCGAACACAGATACGCAGTATTTT. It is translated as CASSFSTPGLANTDTQYF.

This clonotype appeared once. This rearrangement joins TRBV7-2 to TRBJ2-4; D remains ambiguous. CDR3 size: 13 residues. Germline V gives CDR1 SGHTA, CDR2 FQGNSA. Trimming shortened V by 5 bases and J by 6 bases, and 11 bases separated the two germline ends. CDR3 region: CASSPLTSNIQYF. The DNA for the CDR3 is TGTGCCAGCAGCCCCTTGACCTCAAACATTCAGTACTTC.

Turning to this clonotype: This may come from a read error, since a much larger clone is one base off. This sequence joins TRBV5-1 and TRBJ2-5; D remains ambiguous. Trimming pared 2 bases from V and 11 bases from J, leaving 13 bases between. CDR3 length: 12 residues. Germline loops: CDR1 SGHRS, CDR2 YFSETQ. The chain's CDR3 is CASSFTPGIQYF. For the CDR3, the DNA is TGCGCCAGCAGCTTTACTCCAGGAATTCAGTACTTC.

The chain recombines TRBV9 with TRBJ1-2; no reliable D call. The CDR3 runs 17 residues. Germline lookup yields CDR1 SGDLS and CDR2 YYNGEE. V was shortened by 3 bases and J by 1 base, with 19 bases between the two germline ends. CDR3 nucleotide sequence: TGTGCCAGCAGCGCGCAGTTTATGGGCACTGATAACTATGGCTACACCTTC. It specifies CASSAQFMGTDNYGYTF. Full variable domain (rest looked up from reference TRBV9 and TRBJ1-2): DSGVTQTPKHLITATGQRVTLRCSPRSGDLSVYWYQQSLDQGLQFLIQYYNGEERAKGNILERFSAQQFPDLHSELNLSSLELGDSALYFCASSAQFMGTDNYGYTFGSGTRLTVV.

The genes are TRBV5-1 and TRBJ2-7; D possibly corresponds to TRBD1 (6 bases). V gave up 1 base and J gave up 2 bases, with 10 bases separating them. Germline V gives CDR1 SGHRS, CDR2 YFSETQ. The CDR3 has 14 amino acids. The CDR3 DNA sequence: TGCGCCAGCAGCTTGCAGGCAGGGGCCTACGAGCAGTACTTC. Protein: CASSLQAGAYEQYF.

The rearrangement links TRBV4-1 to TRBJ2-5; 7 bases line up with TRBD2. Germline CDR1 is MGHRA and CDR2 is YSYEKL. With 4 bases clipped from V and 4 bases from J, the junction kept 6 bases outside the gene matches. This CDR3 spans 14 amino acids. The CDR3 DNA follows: TGCGCCAGCAGCCGAGGGAGCGGGACAGAGACCCAGTACTTC. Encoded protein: CASSRGSGTETQYF.

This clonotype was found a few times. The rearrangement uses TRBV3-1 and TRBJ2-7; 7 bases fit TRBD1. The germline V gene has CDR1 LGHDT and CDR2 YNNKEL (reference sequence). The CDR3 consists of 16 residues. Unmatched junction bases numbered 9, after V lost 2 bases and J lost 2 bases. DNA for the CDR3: TGTGCCAGCAGCCAAAGAGGGACAGACAGGCCCTACGAGCAGTACTTC. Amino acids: CASSQRGTDRPYEQYF.

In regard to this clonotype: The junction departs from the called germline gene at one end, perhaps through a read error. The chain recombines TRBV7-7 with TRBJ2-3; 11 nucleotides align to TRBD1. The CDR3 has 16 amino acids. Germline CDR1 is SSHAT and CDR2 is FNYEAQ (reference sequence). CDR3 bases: TGTGCTAGCAGCACCACCGGGACAGGGGGTTTGGATACGCAGTATTTT. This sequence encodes CASSTTGTGGLDTQYF.

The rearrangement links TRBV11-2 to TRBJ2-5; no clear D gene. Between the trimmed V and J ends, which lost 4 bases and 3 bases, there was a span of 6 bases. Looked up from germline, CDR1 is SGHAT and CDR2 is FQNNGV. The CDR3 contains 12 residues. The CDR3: CASSWRKETQYF. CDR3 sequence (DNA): TGTGCCAGCAGCTGGCGTAAAGAGACCCAGTACTTC.

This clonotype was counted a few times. The CDR3 protein is CASIPTRLAGGRSYNEQFF. CDR3 nucleotides: TGTGCCAGCATCCCTACGAGACTAGCGGGAGGACGCTCCTACAATGAGCAGTTCTTC. V gene TRBV7-8 combines with J gene TRBJ2-1; TRBD2 agrees at 13 bases. Germline V gene lookup returns CDR1 SGHVS and CDR2 FQNEAQ. The CDR3 extends over 19 amino acids. Trimming took 7 bases from V and 0 from J; bases not matched to a gene: 12. Variable domain in full (rest from reference TRBV7-8 and TRBJ2-1): GAGVSQSPRYKVAKRGQDVALRCDPISGHVSLFWYQQALGQGPEFLTYFQNEAQLDKSGLPSDRFFAERPEGSVSTLKIQRTQQEDSAVYLCASIPTRLAGGRSYNEQFFGPGTRLTVL.

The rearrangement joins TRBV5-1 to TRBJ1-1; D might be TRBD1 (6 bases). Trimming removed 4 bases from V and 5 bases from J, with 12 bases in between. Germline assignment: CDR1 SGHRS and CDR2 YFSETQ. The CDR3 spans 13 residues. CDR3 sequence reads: CASSVQGHTEAFF. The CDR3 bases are TGCGCCAGCAGCGTACAGGGTCATACTGAAGCTTTCTTT.

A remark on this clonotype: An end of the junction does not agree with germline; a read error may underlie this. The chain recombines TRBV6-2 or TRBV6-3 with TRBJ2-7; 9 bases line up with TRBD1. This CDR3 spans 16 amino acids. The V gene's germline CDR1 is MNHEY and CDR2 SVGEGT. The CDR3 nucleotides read TGTGTCAGCAGTTCTTTCCGGGACAGGGCCATCTACGAGCAGTACTTC. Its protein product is CVSSSFRDRAIYEQYF.

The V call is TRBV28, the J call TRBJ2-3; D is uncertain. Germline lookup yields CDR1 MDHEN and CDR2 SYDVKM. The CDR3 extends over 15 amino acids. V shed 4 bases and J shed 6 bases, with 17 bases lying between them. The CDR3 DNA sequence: TGTGCCAGCAGTTATTCTGGGCAGGTGCGGGATACGCAGTATTTT. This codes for CASSYSGQVRDTQYF.

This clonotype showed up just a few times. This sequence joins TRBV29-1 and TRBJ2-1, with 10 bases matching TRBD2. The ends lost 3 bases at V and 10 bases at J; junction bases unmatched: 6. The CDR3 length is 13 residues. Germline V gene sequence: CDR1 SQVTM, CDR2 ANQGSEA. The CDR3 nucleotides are TGCAGCGTTGATGGGACTAGCGTGCCCGAGCAGTTCTTC. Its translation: CSVDGTSVPEQFF.